This TCR beta chain originates from a study of blood T cell repertoires in COVID-19. Study at large: PBMCs, B-cell-depleted T cells, or T cells were the source of the cDNA or gDNA that made up the material.

The cohort comprised adults aged 18 to 89 years residing in approximately 25 US areas. Assignments of participants to cohorts depended upon their own reported clinical history. Donors in Cohort 3 counted as recovered after two negative PCRs, clearance, or symptom resolution. Clones were sequenced by immunoSEQ multiplex PCR, and TCRdb holds only the in-frame ones, with some missing. The sample has 200,000 to 250,000 clones, 87% seen once. The CDR3 contains 16 residues. Trimming at V came to 3 bases and at J to 4 bases, leaving 11 bases not matched to a gene. Germline V gives CDR1 SEHNR, CDR2 FQNEAQ (reference sequence).

J is TRBJ2-7 and V is TRBV7-9, with 8 bases that match TRBD2. The TCR sequence derives from a man aged 30-40 years who had recovered from COVID-19. What was sequenced was PBMCs or T cells enriched from blood (not recorded which). The CDR3 DNA follows: TGTGCCAGCAGCTTGGGGGGGATAGCGGGGCCTTACGAGCAGTACTTC. It translates to CASSLGGIAGPYEQYF.